This record covers a single T cell receptor beta chain. Many counts were recorded for this clonotype. The specificity of this receptor is unknown. Per-base quality was not reported, and no clone a single base away is much larger than it. Trimming removed 3 bases from V and 7 bases from J, leaving 6 bases between the germline ends. The CDR3 goes from the cysteine to the phenylalanine over 11 residues. The CDR3 DNA has 33 bases and is translated from base 1. CDR1 and CDR2 are read off the germline V gene (reference sequence) as LGHDT and YNNKEL. Library method: 5' RACE. Sequencing was carried out with a NextSeq 500. In the TCR library protocol, unique molecular identifiers were attached to individual cDNA molecules to correct for PCR bias and sequencing error. Both TCR alpha and beta chains were sequenced, and tight co-correlation was observed between alpha and beta sequence abundances in each sample. From the authors' description of their analysis: V gene, J gene and CDR3 annotation of TCR sequences was performed with Decombinator V4. TCRs were defined as expanded if a significant change between any two time points was detected under a Poisson model with p below 0.0001. TCR abundances were normalised to the total number of TCRs sequenced per sample and were expressed as counts per million. TRAV1-2 paired with TRAJ12, TRAJ20 or TRAJ33 defined MAIT TCRs, while TRAV10 paired with TRAJ18 defined iNKT TCRs. A search of VDJdb, accessed on 1 November 2021, was run for TCRs annotated to CMV, EBV and SARS-CoV-2, with TCRs annotated for multiple antigens excluded. TCRdb's own reprocessing of the public reads used fastp at Q25 and MiXCR and kept productive beta chains. All rows with the same CDR3 protein become a single entry with the most common DNA and genes. The V and J calls follow TCRdb's processing rather than the paper's. The sample contains approximately 120,000 distinct CDR3 sequences, more than 13% of them found a single time. Clones ranked in the top ten supply around a fifth of the sample.

This sample was included in a study of early T cells in non-severe SARS-CoV-2 infection (dated by TCRdb to the early 2020s). About the full investigation: TCR sequencing used bulk RNA from unsorted whole blood, so alpha and beta chains could not be paired.

Broad study findings and their caveats: VDJdb matching was skewed toward anti-spike CD8 responses and likely underestimated virus-specific expansions, missing private and CD4 specificities.

Set within a cohort of healthcare workers in London, UK, this nested case-control study involved weekly PCR testing of nasopharyngeal swabs along with blood sampling. Between 23 and 31 March 2020, the week of the UK lockdown, healthcare workers were enrolled and then followed up weekly for as long as 16 weeks. The sequenced sample was whole blood. This sequence uses TRBV3-1 and TRBJ1-1; possibly the D gene is TRBD1, per 5 matching bases. The receptor was derived from an adult who was a healthcare worker with PCR-confirmed SARS-CoV-2 infection or an uninfected control (not recorded which). The CDR3 protein: CASSQGGEAFF. The sequence in DNA is TGTGCCAGCAGCCAGGGGGGTGAAGCTTTCTTT.